Below, 32 T cell receptor beta chains from the same sample are listed, as sequenced in a study of T cell responses to AZD1222 COVID-19 vaccine. The repertoire was sequenced with immunoSEQ multiplex PCR; TCRdb's copy has only in-frame clones and lacks some. The data show some 150,000 clones, less than 90% seen once. Sequencing used peripheral blood, obtained on day 0 of AZD1222 vaccination. The receptors derive from an adult in good health.

This chain connects TRBV13 to TRBJ1-6, with no clear D. Germline-derived CDR1 and CDR2 are PRHDT and FYEKMQ (reference sequence). Trimming cost V 0 bases and J 0 bases, with 12 bases left between them. This CDR3 has 18 residues. CDR3 in amino acids: CASSLGGSISSYNSPLHF. The CDR3 nucleotides are TGTGCCAGCAGCTTAGGGGGATCAATCAGCTCCTATAATTCACCCCTCCACTTT.

V and J are TRBV4-3 and TRBJ2-7, with D tentatively TRBD2 (6 bases). The CDR3 extends over 15 amino acids. Trimming removed 1 base from V and 2 bases from J, with 12 bases in between. From germline, CDR1 is LGHNA and CDR2 YSLEER. The CDR3 coding sequence is TGCGCCAGCAGCCAAGCTCTCACGGGAGCCTACGAGCAGTACTTC. Amino acids: CASSQALTGAYEQYF.

The chain is built from TRBV27 and TRBJ2-3; D is undetermined. V lost 6 bases to trimming and J lost 7 bases, with 17 bases between them. Germline CDR1 is MNHEY and CDR2 is SMNVEV (reference sequence). This CDR3 contains 14 residues. The DNA for the CDR3 is TGTGCCAGCAGGATAAACTGGAGTTCAAATACGCAGTATTTT. Protein: CASRINWSSNTQYF.

V is TRBV9 and J is TRBJ2-7; a possible D gene is TRBD1 (6 bases). CDR1 is SGDLS, CDR2 YYNGEE, per germline. The V end was cut by 3 bases, the J end by 4 bases, with 14 bases between. The CDR3 extends over 14 amino acids. CDR3 in DNA: TGTGCCAGCAGCGGGGGGCAGGGGCTGTACGAGCAGTACTTC. Protein sequence: CASSGGQGLYEQYF.

This chain joins TRBV18 and TRBJ2-1; either TRBD1 or TRBD2 may supply D (7 bases each). With 6 bases removed from V and 6 bases from J, the gap between germline ends came to 15 bases. Per the germline V gene, CDR1 is KGHSH and CDR2 is LQKENI. The CDR3 length is 14 residues. CDR3 protein: CASSRAGQFNEQFF. CDR3 bases: TGTGCCAGCTCCCGAGCGGGACAGTTCAATGAGCAGTTCTTC.

The chain couples TRBV6-1 to TRBJ2-1; either TRBD1 or TRBD2 may fit D (5 bases each). The CDR3 loop spans 17 amino acids. Germline V gene sequence: CDR1 MNHNS, CDR2 SASEGT. V was trimmed by 4 bases and J by 1 base, leaving 17 bases between them. The CDR3 bases are TGTGCCAGCAGTGCATCACACTGGGACCTTTCCTACAATGAGCAGTTCTTC. The encoded protein is CASSASHWDLSYNEQFF.

CDR3: CASSFLAGENEQYF. The CDR3 bases are TGTGCCAGCAGTTTCCTAGCGGGAGAGAACGAGCAGTACTTC. J is TRBJ2-7 and V is TRBV6-5, with 10 bases matching TRBD2. From germline, CDR1 is MNHEY and CDR2 SVGAGI. The V segment lost 4 bases and the J segment 5 bases; nucleotides outside the gene matches: 5. The CDR3 sequence is 14 residues long.

The V call is TRBV12-3 or TRBV12-4, the J call TRBJ1-1; D ambiguous. V was clipped by 2 bases and J by 1 base, with 5 bases between them. The CDR3 loop spans 13 amino acids. CDR3 sequence (DNA): TGTGCCAGCAGTTTAACCTGGAACACTGAAGCTTTCTTT. Its translation: CASSLTWNTEAFF.

The chain links TRBV19 to TRBJ1-4, with 7 nucleotides matching TRBD1. The CDR3 has 15 residues. CDR1 and CDR2 from the germline V gene are LNHDA and SQIVND (reference sequence). V trimming: 5 bases; J trimming: 4 bases; junction bases outside the gene matches: 7. DNA of the CDR3: TGTGCCAGTAGTCCCAGGTGGGACAGTAATGAAAAACTGTTTTTT. Amino acid sequence: CASSPRWDSNEKLFF. Using reference TRBV19 and TRBJ1-4 for the parts outside the CDR3, the full variable domain is DGGITQSPKYLFRKEGQNVTLSCEQNLNHDAMYWYRQDPGQGLRLIYYSQIVNDFQKGDIAEGYSVSREKKESFPLTVTSAQKNPTAFYLCASSPRWDSNEKLFFGSGTQLSVL.

This chain uses TRBV19 with TRBJ2-5; no reliable D call. Germline V gene lookup returns CDR1 LNHDA and CDR2 SQIVND (reference sequence). Deletions cut 5 bases from V and 0 bases from J, with 10 bases between. The length of the CDR3 is 14 residues. CDR3 amino acids: CASSAGPNQETQYF. As DNA, the CDR3 is TGTGCCAGTAGTGCTGGACCGAACCAAGAGACCCAGTACTTC.

As DNA, the CDR3 is TGTGCCAGCCGGCGGGAATTGACCTCCTACGAGCAGTACGTC. Amino acids: CASRRELTSYEQYV. This sequence joins TRBV6-5 and TRBJ2-7, with D possibly being TRBD2 (6 bases). Germline CDR1 reads MNHEY; CDR2 reads SVGAGI. The V end was cut by 8 bases, the J end by 0 bases, with 14 bases between. This CDR3 region has 14 residues.

The chain has TRBV11-3 and TRBJ1-1, with a tentative D call TRBD1 (6 bases). The CDR3 covers 16 residues. V was shortened by 1 base and J by 1 base, with 13 bases between the two germline ends. Germline assignment: CDR1 SGHNT and CDR2 YENEEA. Here the CDR3 DNA reads TGTGCCAGCAGCTTAGGAGGGGGAATAGGGAACACTGAAGCTTTCTTT. It yields the protein CASSLGGGIGNTEAFF.

The rearrangement uses TRBV6-1 and TRBJ1-5; tentative D call: TRBD1 (6 bases). Germline V gene data show CDR1 as MNHNS and CDR2 as SASEGT. The CDR3 spans 17 residues. V was clipped by 4 bases and J by 1 base, with 17 bases between them. CDR3 DNA sequence: TGTGCCAGCAGTGGAGGCAGGGGAGGGTTGAGCAATCAGCCCCAGCATTTT. It yields the protein CASSGGRGGLSNQPQHF.

This chain joins TRBV5-6 and TRBJ2-3; D is undetermined. The CDR3 has 13 residues. Trimming took 0 bases from V and 2 from J, leaving 4 bases between them. From germline, CDR1 is SGHDT and CDR2 YYEEEE. CDR3 protein: CASSLGNTDTQYF. The CDR3 DNA is TGTGCCAGCAGCTTGGGCAACACAGATACGCAGTATTTT. Full variable domain (outside the CDR3, taken from reference TRBV5-6 and TRBJ2-3): DAGVTQSPTHLIKTRGQQVTLRCSPKSGHDTVSWYQQALGQGPQFIFQYYEEEERQRGNFPDRFSGHQFPNYSSELNVNALLLGDSALYLCASSLGNTDTQYFGPGTRLTVL.

The rearrangement joins TRBV5-6 to TRBJ2-1, with D unresolved. The CDR3 is 11 amino acids. Germline-derived CDR1 and CDR2 are SGHDT and YYEEEE. Trimming took 6 bases from V and 8 from J, leaving 9 bases between them. CDR3 sequence reads: CASTSFDEQFF. The CDR3, as DNA: TGTGCCAGCACGTCGTTCGATGAGCAGTTCTTC. The full variable domain, with the rest looked up from reference TRBV5-6 and TRBJ2-1, is DAGVTQSPTHLIKTRGQQVTLRCSPKSGHDTVSWYQQALGQGPQFIFQYYEEEERQRGNFPDRFSGHQFPNYSSELNVNALLLGDSALYLCASTSFDEQFFGPGTRLTVL.

In its sample, this clone was seen once. The chain uses TRBV30 and TRBJ1-6; D is perhaps TRBD1 (5 bases). There are 13 residues in the CDR3. The V end was cut by 5 bases, the J end by 5 bases, with 10 bases between. Looked up from germline, CDR1 is GTSNPN and CDR2 is SVGIG (reference sequence). In DNA, the CDR3 is TGTGCCTGGGACAGCGGACATAATTCACCCCTCCACTTT. Protein sequence: CAWDSGHNSPLHF.

This clone showed up just once. V gene TRBV19 combines with J gene TRBJ2-3; 13 bases align to TRBD2. V lost 8 bases and J lost 3; bases outside the gene matches: 11. This CDR3 spans 17 amino acids. Germline CDR1 is LNHDA and CDR2 is SQIVND (reference sequence). CDR3 sequence (DNA): TGTGCCAGTCGAAGCAGGACTAGCGGGAGTGGAACAGATACGCAGTATTTT. Its protein product is CASRSRTSGSGTDTQYF.

V and J are TRBV27 and TRBJ1-4, with a tentative D call TRBD1 (5 bases). Germline V gene lookup returns CDR1 MNHEY and CDR2 SMNVEV (reference sequence). V was trimmed by 5 bases and J by 4 bases, leaving 11 bases between them. This CDR3 is 14 amino acids long. CDR3 DNA: TGTGCCAGCAGTCCGCGGGGGGTTAATGAAAAACTGTTTTTT. This encodes CASSPRGVNEKLFF.

This chain links TRBV27 with TRBJ1-3, with a weak D call TRBD1 (5 bases). CDR3 length: 15 amino acids. Germline V lookup: CDR1 MNHEY, CDR2 SMNVEV (reference sequence). V was trimmed by 4 bases and J by 2 bases, leaving 12 bases between them. For the CDR3, the DNA is TGTGCCAGCAGTTCTCGGGCAGGGCCTGGAAACACCATATATTTT. Protein: CASSSRAGPGNTIYF.

In regard to this clone: A read error may account for a junction end that differs from germline. This rearrangement joins TRBV20-1 to TRBJ1-1; D might be TRBD1 (6 bases). CDR1 is DFQATT and CDR2 is SNEGSKA in the germline V gene (reference sequence). The CDR3 sequence is 11 residues long. The chain's CDR3 is CRTAMNTEAFF. CDR3 DNA: TGTCGGACAGCCATGAACACTGAAGCTTTCTTT.

This clone has just one count. The CDR3 here is CASSPEGPELFF. CDR3 coding DNA: TGTGCCAGCTCACCAGAAGGCCCTGAGCTGTTTTTT. The rearrangement links TRBV18 to TRBJ2-2, with D unclear. The CDR3 length is 12 residues. Trimming took off 2 bases at V and 11 bases at J, with 9 bases between the two ends. Germline assignment: CDR1 KGHSH and CDR2 LQKENI.

This chain uses TRBV4-1 with TRBJ1-1, with 8 positions matching TRBD1. The V gene's germline CDR1 is MGHRA and CDR2 YSYEKL. Losses at the gene ends were 1 base for V and 0 bases for J; bases not matched to a gene: 7. The CDR3 runs 17 residues. CDR3 protein: CASSQGTWTGMNTEAFF. The DNA of the CDR3 is TGCGCCAGCAGCCAAGGGACCTGGACAGGGATGAACACTGAAGCTTTCTTT.

The J gene is TRBJ2-3, the V gene TRBV30, with 7 positions matching TRBD1. The germline V gene encodes CDR1 GTSNPN and CDR2 SVGIG (reference sequence). This CDR3 has 14 amino acids. Trimming cost V 3 bases and J 3 bases; bases outside gene matches: 6. The CDR3 region is CAWSRGGKTDTQYF. The CDR3 DNA reads TGTGCCTGGAGCCGAGGGGGCAAGACAGATACGCAGTATTTT.

The chain is built from TRBV27 and TRBJ1-2; the D gene is possibly TRBD1 (6 bases). Trimming stripped 0 bases from V and 8 bases from J, with 13 bases between. This CDR3 has 14 amino acids. CDR1 is MNHEY, CDR2 SMNVEV, per germline (reference sequence). The CDR3 protein is CASSLSLGAWGYTF. The CDR3 nucleotides read TGTGCCAGCAGTTTATCGTTGGGGGCTTGGGGCTACACCTTC.

V usage is TRBV7-6 and J usage is TRBJ2-2; D might be TRBD1 (6 bases). This CDR3 has 15 amino acids. The V end lost 1 base, the J end lost 5 bases, and 11 bases lay between the germline ends. Per the germline V gene, CDR1 is SGHVS and CDR2 is FNYEAQ. In DNA, the CDR3 is TGTGCCAGCAGCTTAGTACAGGGTCAAACCGGGGAGCTGTTTTTT. Its translation is CASSLVQGQTGELFF.

The V call is TRBV10-3, the J call TRBJ2-1, with D hard to call. Trimming removed 6 bases from V and 3 bases from J, with 6 bases in between. The CDR3 consists of 12 residues. The V gene's germline CDR1 is ENHRY and CDR2 SYGVKD. The CDR3 reads CAISPSYNEQFF. The DNA of the CDR3 is TGTGCCATCAGCCCCAGCTACAATGAGCAGTTCTTC.

V usage is TRBV2 and J usage is TRBJ2-2, with D perhaps being TRBD1 or TRBD2 (5 bases each). This CDR3 has 16 residues. With 8 bases removed from V and 0 bases from J, the gap between germline ends came to 16 bases. In germline, CDR1 is SNHLY, CDR2 FYNNEI. The CDR3 nucleotides are TGTGCCAGCGGCCAGAGGGACCCCGCGAACACCGGGGAGCTGTTTTTT. Protein product: CASGQRDPANTGELFF.

This sequence joins TRBV30 and TRBJ1-1, with a weak D call TRBD1 (5 bases). The germline V gene has CDR1 GTSNPN and CDR2 SVGIG (reference sequence). The CDR3 totals 14 residues. Deletions cut 1 base from V and 3 bases from J, with 12 bases between. The CDR3 region is CAWSAPGLHTEAFF. For the CDR3, the DNA is TGTGCCTGGAGTGCCCCGGGACTCCACACTGAAGCTTTCTTT.

This clone was picked up one time. This chain joins TRBV5-1 and TRBJ2-3; either TRBD1 or TRBD2 may supply D (7 bases each). The CDR3 extends over 15 amino acids. Germline V gives CDR1 SGHRS, CDR2 YFSETQ. Trimming shortened V by 4 bases and J by 1 base, and 13 bases separated the two germline ends. The CDR3 here is CASSGRGRGTDTQYF. CDR3 coding DNA: TGCGCCAGCAGCGGGAGGGGGCGAGGCACAGATACGCAGTATTTT.

The chain recombines TRBV20-1 with TRBJ1-1; D gene unclear. Trimming stripped 6 bases from V and 8 bases from J, with 13 bases between. The CDR3 runs 11 residues. CDR1 and CDR2 (germline): DFQATT, SNEGSKA (reference sequence). Written as DNA, the CDR3 is TGCAGTGCAGGACCGCTTTCCGAAGCTTTCTTT. Its protein product is CSAGPLSEAFF.

This sequence joins TRBV10-3 and TRBJ1-2; perhaps TRBD1 as D (5 bases). The CDR3 is 13 amino acids. Germline V gene sequence: CDR1 ENHRY, CDR2 SYGVKD. The V gene lost 3 bases and the J gene lost 6 bases, with 11 bases spanning the gap. The CDR3 sequence: CAISDTTRDGYTF. CDR3 nucleotide sequence: TGTGCCATCAGTGACACCACCAGGGATGGCTACACCTTC.

The chain uses TRBV3-1 (or the pseudogene TRBV3-2) and TRBJ1-4; D gene uncertain. This CDR3 has 15 amino acids. The germline V gene encodes CDR1 LGHDT and CDR2 YNNKEL (reference sequence). V was trimmed by 1 base and J by 1 base, leaving 7 bases between them. Written as DNA, the CDR3 is TGTGCCAGCAGCCAAGCTCCCGGAACTAATGAAAAACTGTTTTTT. It translates to CASSQAPGTNEKLFF.